Following are 24 T cell receptor beta chains from one sample sequenced in a study of blood T cell repertoires in COVID-19. Assay used: immunoSEQ multiplex PCR; TCRdb lists only in-frame clones, some missing. The table shows 90,000 to 130,000 clones, with 88% occurring only once. The sample taken for sequencing was peripheral blood. These receptors originate from a woman aged 45-65 years with acute or convalescent COVID-19.

The chain carries TRBV30 and TRBJ1-1; tentative D call: TRBD1 (5 bases). Germline V gene sequence: CDR1 GTSNPN, CDR2 SVGIG (reference sequence). The CDR3 has 14 amino acids. Trimming cost V 5 bases and J 3 bases, with 16 bases left between them. CDR3 region: CAWDRPPKDTEAFF. As DNA, the CDR3 is TGTGCCTGGGACAGACCCCCTAAGGACACTGAAGCTTTCTTT.

The rearrangement links TRBV28 to TRBJ1-1, with 7 bases that match TRBD1. From germline, CDR1 is MDHEN and CDR2 SYDVKM. The ends lost 5 bases at V and 4 bases at J; junction bases unmatched: 4. The CDR3 extends over 13 amino acids. The CDR3 bases are TGTGCCAGCAGTGACAGGGTGCCCACTGAAGCTTTCTTT. Residues: CASSDRVPTEAFF. Supplemented by reference TRBV28 and TRBJ1-1, the full variable domain reads DVKVTQSSRYLVKRTGEKVFLECVQDMDHENMFWYRQDPGLGLRLIYFSYDVKMKEKGDIPEGYSVSREKKERFSLILESASTNQTSMYLCASSDRVPTEAFFGQGTRLTVV.

The chain carries TRBV2 and TRBJ2-1, with 8 bases aligning to TRBD1. Germline V lookup: CDR1 SNHLY, CDR2 FYNNEI. The CDR3 extends over 15 amino acids. V trimming: 3 bases; J trimming: 7 bases; junction bases outside the gene matches: 8. CDR3 DNA: TGTGCCAGCAGTGACCCCAGGGGGCTTAATAATGAGCAGTTCTTC. The encoded protein is CASSDPRGLNNEQFF. The full variable domain, completed using reference TRBV2 and TRBJ2-1, is EPEVTQTPSHQVTQMGQEVILRCVPISNHLYFYWYRQILGQKVEFLVSFYNNEISEKSEIFDDQFSVERPDGSNFTLKIRSTKLEDSAMYFCASSDPRGLNNEQFFGPGTRLTVL.

The genes are TRBV20-1 and TRBJ2-7; D is unresolved. The CDR3 contains 13 residues. V was pared by 4 bases and J by 6 bases, with 16 bases between. The V gene's germline CDR1 is DFQATT and CDR2 SNEGSKA (reference sequence). CDR3 sequence (DNA): TGCAGTGCTACTGACCGACTCGCACCCGAGCAGTACTTC. Translating gives CSATDRLAPEQYF.

This chain links TRBV7-2 with TRBJ2-7, with unresolved D. The CDR3 consists of 12 residues. Trimming cost V 2 bases and J 3 bases, with 5 bases left between them. The V gene's germline CDR1 is SGHTA and CDR2 FQGNSA. CDR3 region: CASSLNSYEQYF. CDR3 nucleotide sequence: TGTGCCAGCAGCTTAAACAGCTACGAGCAGTACTTC.

CDR3 residues: CASSPEAGYEQFF. DNA of the CDR3: TGTGCCAGCTCACCAGAAGCGGGATATGAGCAGTTCTTC. This rearrangement joins TRBV18 to TRBJ2-1; 7 bases line up with TRBD2. The CDR3 spans 13 residues. CDR1 is KGHSH and CDR2 is LQKENI in the germline V gene. Trimming removed 2 bases from V and 8 bases from J; junction bases left unmatched: 3. The whole variable domain, filled in from reference TRBV18 and TRBJ2-1, reads NAGVMQNPRHLVRRRGQEARLRCSPMKGHSHVYWYRQLPEEGLKFMVYLQKENIIDESGMPKERFSAEFPKEGPSILRIQQVVRGDSAAYFCASSPEAGYEQFFGPGTRLTVL.

The chain links TRBV11-2 to TRBJ2-2; D might be TRBD1 (6 bases). Germline loops: CDR1 SGHAT, CDR2 FQNNGV. This CDR3 comprises 16 residues. Trimming stripped 5 bases from V and 1 base from J, with 14 bases between. Here the CDR3 DNA reads TGTGCCAGCAGCCGCAGGGGAAGGGAGAACACCGGGGAGCTGTTTTTT. This gives the protein CASSRRGRENTGELFF.

The V and J genes are TRBV15 and TRBJ2-5; TRBD2 matches at 7 bases. Trimming took 2 bases from V and 5 from J; bases not matched to a gene: 8. CDR3 size: 15 residues. Germline lookup yields CDR1 LNHNV and CDR2 YYDKDF (reference sequence). The CDR3 sequence is CATSRLSGMGETQYF. In DNA, the CDR3 is TGTGCCACCAGCAGACTGAGCGGGATGGGTGAGACCCAGTACTTC.

This chain links TRBV27 with TRBJ1-1; TRBD1 matches 8 bases. This CDR3 has 15 residues. The V and J ends lost 4 bases and 1 base, in that order; junction bases with no gene match: 5. Per germline, CDR1 MNHEY and CDR2 SMNVEV (reference sequence). CDR3 in amino acids: CASSYTGTGNTEAFF. CDR3 coding DNA: TGTGCCAGCAGTTACACCGGGACAGGGAACACTGAAGCTTTCTTT.

The V and J genes are TRBV6-1 and TRBJ1-5; 12 nucleotides line up with TRBD1. Germline assignment: CDR1 MNHNS and CDR2 SASEGT. The CDR3 covers 17 residues. Trimming at V came to 4 bases and at J to 3 bases, leaving 7 bases not matched to a gene. The CDR3 reads CASSVSGTGGVNQPQHF. In DNA, the CDR3 is TGTGCCAGCAGTGTATCCGGGACAGGGGGCGTCAATCAGCCCCAGCATTTT.

The chain employs TRBV5-1 and TRBJ2-3; TRBD1 is a possible D gene (5 bases). The V and J ends lost 0 bases and 4 bases respectively, with 15 bases between them. This CDR3 is built from 16 residues. Germline V lookup: CDR1 SGHRS, CDR2 YFSETQ. The CDR3 DNA sequence: TGCGCCAGCAGCTTGGCCAAAGGGGTCAGGGCAGATACGCAGTATTTT. Translated: CASSLAKGVRADTQYF.

This clone was seen only once. This chain connects TRBV28 to TRBJ2-1; 11 bases are shared with TRBD2. Germline V gives CDR1 MDHEN, CDR2 SYDVKM. The CDR3 length is 16 residues. V gave up 2 bases and J gave up 4 bases; unmatched junction bases: 4. CDR3 nucleotides: TGTGCCAGCAGTTTAAGACTAGCGGGAAATTACAATGAGCAGTTCTTC. Protein: CASSLRLAGNYNEQFF.

The J gene is TRBJ2-2, the V gene TRBV18; D not certain. V gave up 2 bases and J gave up 0 bases, with 13 bases separating them. CDR1 is KGHSH and CDR2 is LQKENI in the germline V gene. The CDR3 loop spans 17 amino acids. CDR3 nucleotides: TGTGCCAGCTCACCATTGAGGCAGATATCGAACACCGGGGAGCTGTTTTTT. Translation: CASSPLRQISNTGELFF.

The chain recombines TRBV6-5 with TRBJ1-1; 10 nucleotides agree with TRBD1. The CDR3 is 14 residues long. V was pared by 5 bases and J by 1 base, with 1 base of the junction left unmatched. Germline-derived CDR1 and CDR2 are MNHEY and SVGAGI. CDR3 coding DNA: TGTGCCAGCAGTCGGGACAGGGGGAACACTGAAGCTTTCTTT. This codes for CASSRDRGNTEAFF.

The chain uses TRBV7-9 and TRBJ2-3, with 7 bases matching TRBD2. The CDR3 length is 15 residues. J was trimmed by 0 bases and V by 0 bases; bases with no gene match: 0. Germline loops: CDR1 SEHNR, CDR2 FQNEAQ (reference sequence). As DNA, the CDR3 is TGTGCCAGCAGCTTAGCGGGGGGGAGCACAGATACGCAGTATTTT. This codes for CASSLAGGSTDTQYF.

The V gene is TRBV11-3, the J gene TRBJ2-2; no reliable D call. V shed 1 base and J shed 4 bases, with 4 bases lying between them. The CDR3 spans 13 residues. Per germline, CDR1 SGHNT and CDR2 YENEEA. CDR3 region: CASSLVSTGELFF. The DNA of the CDR3 is TGTGCCAGCAGCTTAGTATCCACCGGGGAGCTGTTTTTT.

The chain uses TRBV19 and TRBJ1-2; 7 nucleotides agree with TRBD1. J gave up 4 bases and V 6 bases, and 11 bases lay outside the gene matches. Germline V gene data show CDR1 as LNHDA and CDR2 as SQIVND (reference sequence). The CDR3 totals 15 residues. The CDR3 protein is CASRTQDRVRYGYTF. CDR3 nucleotides: TGTGCCAGTAGGACACAAGACAGGGTTCGCTATGGCTACACCTTC.

The rearrangement links TRBV7-2 to TRBJ1-5, with D maybe TRBD1 (6 bases). Looked up from germline, CDR1 is SGHTA and CDR2 is FQGNSA. V shed 1 base and J shed 6 bases, with 13 bases lying between them. The CDR3 has 15 amino acids. The CDR3 region has the DNA TGTGCCAGCAGCTTAGGTGGACAGTGGCGTCAGCCCCAGCATTTT. Amino acids: CASSLGGQWRQPQHF. The whole variable domain, remainder taken from reference TRBV7-2 and TRBJ1-5, is GAGVSQSPSNKVTEKGKDVELRCDPISGHTALYWYRQSLGQGLEFLIYFQGNSAPDKSGLPSDRFSAERTGGSVSTLTIQRTQQEDSAVYLCASSLGGQWRQPQHFGDGTRLSIL.

This chain connects TRBV19 to TRBJ2-3, with 8 bases lining up with TRBD1. The CDR3 loop spans 15 amino acids. Germline CDR1 and CDR2: LNHDA and SQIVND (reference sequence). V dropped 3 bases and J dropped 5; count of bases not matched to a gene: 7. The CDR3 spells CASSIWQGAGDTQYF. The CDR3 DNA reads as TGTGCCAGTAGTATCTGGCAGGGGGCAGGAGATACGCAGTATTTT. Filled out from reference TRBV19 and TRBJ2-3, the complete variable domain reads DGGITQSPKYLFRKEGQNVTLSCEQNLNHDAMYWYRQDPGQGLRLIYYSQIVNDFQKGDIAEGYSVSREKKESFPLTVTSAQKNPTAFYLCASSIWQGAGDTQYFGPGTRLTVL.

The rearrangement joins TRBV19 to TRBJ1-5; 7 bases agree with TRBD1. V was pared by 8 bases and J by 3 bases, with 13 bases of the junction left unmatched. The CDR3 sequence is 16 residues long. CDR1 LNHDA and CDR2 SQIVND come from the germline V gene (reference sequence). The CDR3 DNA sequence: TGTGCCAGTGTCCCAAGGGGGCCAATCGACAATCAGCCCCAGCATTTT. This encodes CASVPRGPIDNQPQHF.

This chain connects TRBV5-1 to TRBJ2-5; 9 nucleotides match TRBD1. CDR1 and CDR2 (germline): SGHRS, YFSETQ. Trimming took 1 base from V and 3 from J; bases not matched to a gene: 1. The CDR3 spans 14 residues. The CDR3 region is CASSLRQGEETQYF. CDR3 coding DNA: TGCGCCAGCAGCTTGAGACAGGGGGAAGAGACCCAGTACTTC. The full variable domain, rest sourced from reference TRBV5-1 and TRBJ2-5, is KAGVTQTPRYLIKTRGQQVTLSCSPISGHRSVSWYQQTPGQGLQFLFEYFSETQRNKGNFPGRFSGRQFSNSRSEMNVSTLELGDSALYLCASSLRQGEETQYFGPGTRLLVL.

This clone was observed a single time. The chain recombines TRBV9 with TRBJ1-4; D perhaps matches TRBD1 (5 bases). The CDR3 is made up of 16 amino acids. Germline V gene data show CDR1 as SGDLS and CDR2 as YYNGEE. Trimming left V 3 bases short and J 8 bases short, with 20 bases between. CDR3 amino acids: CASSAGRLGGEEKLFF. Written as DNA, the CDR3 is TGTGCCAGCAGCGCGGGGCGGCTGGGGGGAGAAGAAAAACTGTTTTTT.

The V and J genes are TRBV2 and TRBJ2-1, with 9 bases that match TRBD2. Losses at the gene ends were 7 bases for V and 4 bases for J; bases not matched to a gene: 5. The germline CDR1 and CDR2 sequences are SNHLY and FYNNEI. CDR3 length: 14 residues. Written as DNA, the CDR3 is TGTGCCAGCAAGACTAGCGGAACGTACAATGAGCAGTTCTTC. Protein: CASKTSGTYNEQFF.

V gene TRBV11-3 combines with J gene TRBJ2-1; 10 bases are shared with TRBD2. V shed 5 bases, J shed 9 bases, and the junction held 10 bases outside the gene matches. The CDR3 is 15 amino acids. CDR1 is SGHNT, CDR2 YENEEA, per germline. The CDR3 nucleotides read TGTGCCAGCAGCCCATCAGCGGGAGGGGATTTTGAGCAGTTCTTC. This sequence encodes CASSPSAGGDFEQFF.